These 7 T cell receptor beta chains were all obtained from the same sample, sequenced in a study of cytomegalovirus exposure and HLA in healthy donors. Both 60 Vbeta primers and 13 Jbeta primers went into the PCR. The data were produced by immunoSEQ multiplex PCR, yet TCRdb's version contains in-frame clones alone and is incomplete. The table records some 51,000 clones, 77% of them present only once. The sample was PBMCs. All receptors derive from a female donor in good health and CMV-seronegative.

This rearrangement joins TRBV29-1 to TRBJ2-5; D perhaps matches TRBD2 (6 bases). Germline loops: CDR1 SQVTM, CDR2 ANQGSEA. The length of the CDR3 is 11 residues. Trimming removed 6 bases from V and 10 bases from J, with 15 bases in between. The CDR3, as DNA: TGCAGCGTCGAGGGGACTCGGGACCAGTACTTC. It codes for CSVEGTRDQYF.

This clone was seen once. CDR3 loop: CASSPPGGGTNTEAFF. CDR3 bases: TGTGCCAGCTCACCACCGGGGGGGGGAACGAACACTGAAGCTTTCTTT. The chain couples TRBV18 to TRBJ1-1, with D perhaps TRBD1 (5 bases). Germline CDR1 KGHSH, CDR2 LQKENI. There are 16 residues in the CDR3. Trimming took 0 bases from V and 1 from J, leaving 12 bases between them.

V gene TRBV28 combines with J gene TRBJ1-5; 7 nucleotides line up with TRBD1. Trimming cost V 6 bases and J 2 bases; bases outside gene matches: 4. This CDR3 has 14 residues. CDR1 and CDR2 from the germline V gene are MDHEN and SYDVKM. CDR3 DNA: TGTGCCAGCAGACGCGGACAGGGCAATCAGCCCCAGCATTTT. This codes for CASRRGQGNQPQHF.

The rearrangement uses TRBV2 and TRBJ2-7, with D possibly TRBD1 on 5 matching bases. V was clipped by 0 bases and J by 2 bases, with 11 bases between them. CDR3 length equals 15 residues. Germline CDR1 and CDR2: SNHLY and FYNNEI. CDR3 sequence: CASSEASGIPYEQYF. The CDR3 nucleotides are TGTGCCAGCAGTGAAGCATCAGGGATCCCCTACGAGCAGTACTTC.

V is TRBV7-9 and J is TRBJ1-2; D not resolved. Trimming removed 5 bases from V and 2 bases from J, with 9 bases in between. CDR3 length: 13 residues. Germline CDR1 is SEHNR and CDR2 is FQNEAQ (reference sequence). This CDR3 is CASSTASNYGYTF. CDR3 nucleotide sequence: TGTGCCAGCAGCACTGCCTCCAACTATGGCTACACCTTC.

The rearrangement uses TRBV7-9 and TRBJ2-3; tentatively, D is TRBD1 (5 bases). There are 13 residues in the CDR3. From germline, CDR1 is SEHNR and CDR2 FQNEAQ (reference sequence). V was trimmed by 8 bases and J by 0 bases, leaving 9 bases between them. Written as DNA, the CDR3 is TGTGCCAGCGCAGGGTCCAGCACAGATACGCAGTATTTT. Amino acids: CASAGSSTDTQYF.

The rearrangement links TRBV7-8 to TRBJ2-7, with 7 bases fitting TRBD2. The CDR3 extends over 16 amino acids. Germline trimming cut 1 base from V and 2 bases from J; bases unmatched to any gene: 8. Germline CDR1 reads SGHVS; CDR2 reads FQNEAQ. The DNA of the CDR3 is TGTGCCAGCAGCTTAGGGGCTAGCGGTTGGCCCTACGAGCAGTACTTC. This sequence encodes CASSLGASGWPYEQYF.